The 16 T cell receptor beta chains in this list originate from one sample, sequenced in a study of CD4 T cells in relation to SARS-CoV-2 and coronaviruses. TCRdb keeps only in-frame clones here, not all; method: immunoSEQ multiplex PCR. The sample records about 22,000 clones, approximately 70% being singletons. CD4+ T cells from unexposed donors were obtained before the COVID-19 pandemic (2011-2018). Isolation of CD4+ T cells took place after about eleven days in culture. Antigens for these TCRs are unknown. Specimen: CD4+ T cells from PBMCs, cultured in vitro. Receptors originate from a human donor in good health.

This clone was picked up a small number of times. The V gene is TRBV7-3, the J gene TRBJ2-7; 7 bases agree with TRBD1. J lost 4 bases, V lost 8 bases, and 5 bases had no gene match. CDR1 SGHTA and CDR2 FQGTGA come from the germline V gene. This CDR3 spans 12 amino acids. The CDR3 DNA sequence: TGTGCCAGCCGAGGGGGCGGTTACGAGCAGTACTTC. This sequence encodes CASRGGGYEQYF.

The CDR3 nucleotides are TGCGCCAGCAGCTTGGCAATAGCTAAGGGGGAGACCCAGTACTTC. The encoded protein is CASSLAIAKGETQYF. The V call is TRBV5-1, the J call TRBJ2-5, with a weak D call TRBD1 (5 bases). Per germline, CDR1 SGHRS and CDR2 YFSETQ. The CDR3 loop spans 15 amino acids. V lost 0 bases and J lost 5, with 14 bases in between.

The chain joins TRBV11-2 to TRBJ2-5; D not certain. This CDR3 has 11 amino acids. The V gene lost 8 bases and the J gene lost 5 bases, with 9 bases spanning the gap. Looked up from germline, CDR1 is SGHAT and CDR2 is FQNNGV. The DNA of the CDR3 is TGTGCCAGCTTATCCGGGGAGACCCAGTACTTC. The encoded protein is CASLSGETQYF.

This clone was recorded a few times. CDR3 nucleotides: TGTGCCACATCGACGGGGGGCCACACTTACAATGAGCAGTTCTTC. Its protein product is CATSTGGHTYNEQFF. The gene calls are TRBV18 and TRBJ2-1; a weak D match, TRBD2 (7 bases). Germline assignment: CDR1 KGHSH and CDR2 LQKENI. V was pared by 10 bases and J by 4 bases, with 20 bases between. The CDR3 runs 15 residues.

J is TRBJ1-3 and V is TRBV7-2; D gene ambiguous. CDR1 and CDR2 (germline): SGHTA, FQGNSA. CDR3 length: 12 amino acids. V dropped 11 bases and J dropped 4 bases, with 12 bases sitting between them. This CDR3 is CAGQRAGNTIYF. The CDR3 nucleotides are TGTGCCGGCCAGAGGGCGGGAAACACCATATATTTT.

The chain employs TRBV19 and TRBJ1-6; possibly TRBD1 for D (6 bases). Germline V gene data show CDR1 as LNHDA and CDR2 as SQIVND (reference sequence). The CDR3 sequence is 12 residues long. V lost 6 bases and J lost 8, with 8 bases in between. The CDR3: CASRNRDSPLHF. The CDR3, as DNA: TGTGCCAGTAGGAACAGGGATTCACCCCTCCACTTT.

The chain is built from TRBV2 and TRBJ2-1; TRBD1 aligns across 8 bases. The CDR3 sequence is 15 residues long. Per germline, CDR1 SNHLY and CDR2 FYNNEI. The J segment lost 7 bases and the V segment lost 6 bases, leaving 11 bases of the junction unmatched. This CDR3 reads CASREGQVSRNEQFF. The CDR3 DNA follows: TGTGCCAGCAGAGAGGGACAGGTATCTAGGAATGAGCAGTTCTTC.

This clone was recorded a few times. In DNA, the CDR3 is TGTGCCAGCAGCCAGGACAGGGAAGGCGAGCAGTACTTC. This gives the protein CASSQDREGEQYF. The V and J genes are TRBV7-9 and TRBJ2-7; TRBD1 aligns across 8 bases. J gave up 6 bases and V 5 bases, and 6 bases lay outside the gene matches. Germline assignment: CDR1 SEHNR and CDR2 FQNEAQ (reference sequence). The CDR3 loop spans 13 amino acids.

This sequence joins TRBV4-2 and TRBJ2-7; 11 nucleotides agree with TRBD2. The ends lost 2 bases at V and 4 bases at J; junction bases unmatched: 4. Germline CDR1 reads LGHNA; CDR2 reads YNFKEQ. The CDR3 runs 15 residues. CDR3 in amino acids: CASSQIAGGRYEQYF. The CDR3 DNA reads TGTGCCAGCAGCCAAATAGCGGGAGGGCGGTACGAGCAGTACTTC.

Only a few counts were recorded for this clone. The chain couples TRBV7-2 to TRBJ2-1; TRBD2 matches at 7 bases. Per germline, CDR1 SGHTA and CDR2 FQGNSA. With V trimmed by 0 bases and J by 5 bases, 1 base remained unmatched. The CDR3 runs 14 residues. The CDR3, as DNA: TGTGCCAGCAGCTTAGCGGGGGGGAACAATGAGCAGTTCTTC. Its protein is CASSLAGGNNEQFF.

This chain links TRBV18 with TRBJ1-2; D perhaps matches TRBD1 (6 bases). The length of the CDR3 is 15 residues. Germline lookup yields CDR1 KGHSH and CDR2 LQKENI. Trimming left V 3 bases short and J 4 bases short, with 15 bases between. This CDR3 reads CASSPPGRGGYGYTF. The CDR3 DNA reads TGTGCCAGCTCACCTCCAGGCAGGGGCGGCTATGGCTACACCTTC.

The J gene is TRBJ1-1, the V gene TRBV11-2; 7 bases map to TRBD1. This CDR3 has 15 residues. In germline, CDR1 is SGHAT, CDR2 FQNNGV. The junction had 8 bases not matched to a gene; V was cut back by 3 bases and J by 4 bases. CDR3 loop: CASSLTEGGATEAFF. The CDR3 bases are TGTGCCAGCAGCTTGACTGAAGGGGGCGCCACTGAAGCTTTCTTT.

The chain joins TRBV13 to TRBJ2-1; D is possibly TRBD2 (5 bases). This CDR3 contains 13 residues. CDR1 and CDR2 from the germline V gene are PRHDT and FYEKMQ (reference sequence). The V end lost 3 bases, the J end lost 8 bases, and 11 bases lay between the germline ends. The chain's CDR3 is CASSLPSSHEQFF. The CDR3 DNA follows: TGTGCCAGCAGCTTGCCCTCTAGCCATGAGCAGTTCTTC.

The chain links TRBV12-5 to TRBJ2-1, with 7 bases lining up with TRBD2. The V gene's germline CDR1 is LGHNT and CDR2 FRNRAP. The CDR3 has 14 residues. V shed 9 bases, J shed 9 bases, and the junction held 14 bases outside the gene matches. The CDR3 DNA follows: TGTGCTAGCGGCTTTGGGAGGGGAACGGGTGAGCAGTTCTTC. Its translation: CASGFGRGTGEQFF.

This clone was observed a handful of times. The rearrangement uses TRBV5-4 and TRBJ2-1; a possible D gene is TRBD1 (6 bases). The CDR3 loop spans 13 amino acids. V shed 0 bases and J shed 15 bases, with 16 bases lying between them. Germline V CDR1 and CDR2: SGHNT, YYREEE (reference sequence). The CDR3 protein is CASSLAGNPRGFF. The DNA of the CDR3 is TGTGCCAGCAGCTTGGCCGGGAATCCCAGGGGGTTCTTC. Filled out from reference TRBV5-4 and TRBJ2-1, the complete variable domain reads ETGVTQSPTHLIKTRGQQVTLRCSSQSGHNTVSWYQQALGQGPQFIFQYYREEENGRGNFPPRFSGLQFPNYSSELNVNALELDDSALYLCASSLAGNPRGFFGPGTRLTVL.

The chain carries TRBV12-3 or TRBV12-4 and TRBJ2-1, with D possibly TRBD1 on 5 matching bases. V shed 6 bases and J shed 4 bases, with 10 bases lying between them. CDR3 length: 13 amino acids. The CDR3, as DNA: TGTGCCAGCAGCCTAGGGGCTTACAATGAGCAGTTCTTC. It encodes CASSLGAYNEQFF.